This TCR beta chain was observed in a study of cytomegalovirus exposure and HLA in healthy donors. About the research overall: Falling in the Caucasian-associated ancestry cluster were about four fifths of approximately 400 genotyped donors. Whole-study results and caveats: Investigators reported over 150 TCR beta chains as tied to cytomegalovirus. Other equally common chains were less clonally expanded than HLA-associated TCR beta chains, a later analysis showed.

The table lists this clone with a count of one. As yet, its antigen is unknown. PCR involved 60 Vbeta and 13 Jbeta primers. Data came from immunoSEQ multiplex PCR; TCRdb stores just in-frame clones and leaves some out. This sample has approximately 90,000 clones, with approximately 77% found just once. The CDR3 length is 16 residues. With 0 bases removed from V and 1 base from J, the gap between germline ends came to 7 bases. Germline V gene data show CDR1 as MNHEY and CDR2 as SVGAGI. There were likely unrecorded immune exposures, though donors were nominally healthy when sampled. This clonotype was sampled from a middle-aged woman in good health and CMV-seronegative. Sequencing used PBMCs. The chain has TRBV6-5 and TRBJ2-6; D ambiguous. The CDR3 reads CASSYSSSSGANVLTF. Written as DNA, the CDR3 is TGTGCCAGCAGTTACTCTTCCTCTTCTGGGGCCAACGTCCTGACTTTC.